This T cell receptor (beta chain) was sequenced for a study of human thymus T cells. Study-level results: Thymic as well as blood repertoires seemed to favor certain V and J genes unevenly. Related research described strongly overlapping thymic repertoires in unrelated people.

The repertoire was sequenced with immunoSEQ multiplex PCR; TCRdb's copy has only in-frame clones and lacks some. The table lists about 78,000 clones, approximately 96% of them singletons. Thymus tissue was removed during corrective cardiac surgery. Healthy Finnish infants undergoing corrective surgery for congenital heart defects were used as donors. Looked up from germline, CDR1 is SGHVT and CDR2 is SQSDAQ. The CDR3 is 13 residues long. Trimming left V 2 bases short and J 8 bases short, with 10 bases between. Note on this clone: Antigen: not known.

Sequencing input: thymus tissue. The chain couples TRBV7-4 to TRBJ2-1, with D perhaps TRBD2 (5 bases). This clonotype was obtained from a boy under two years old with a congenital heart defect but otherwise immunologically healthy. The CDR3 region is CASSLSGRDEQFF. The CDR3 nucleotides are TGTGCCAGCAGCTTAAGCGGACGGGATGAGCAGTTCTTC.